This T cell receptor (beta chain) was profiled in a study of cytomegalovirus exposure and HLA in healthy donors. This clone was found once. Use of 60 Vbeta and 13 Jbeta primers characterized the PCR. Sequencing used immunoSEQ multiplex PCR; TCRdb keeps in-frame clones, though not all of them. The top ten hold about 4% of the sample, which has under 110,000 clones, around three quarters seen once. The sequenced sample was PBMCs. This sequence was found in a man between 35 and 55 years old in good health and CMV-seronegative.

CDR3 protein: CASSWGQSYGYTF. DNA of the CDR3: TGCGCCAGCAGCTGGGGACAGTCCTATGGCTACACCTTC. This chain uses TRBV5-1 with TRBJ1-2, with 7 nucleotides matching TRBD1. This CDR3 is 13 amino acids long. The germline V gene encodes CDR1 SGHRS and CDR2 YFSETQ. V lost 3 bases to trimming and J lost 4 bases; unmatched junction nucleotides: 3.